This is a list of T cell receptor beta chains from one sample in a study of OX40 agonist ivuxolimab in advanced cancers. TCRdb's table, derived via immunoSEQ multiplex PCR, lists solely in-frame clones and lacks some. The profile shows 60,000 or so clones, 84% of them singletons. Sequenced material: CD4+ or CD8+ T cells sorted from blood, taken in a trial of the OX40 agonist ivuxolimab. These receptors were collected from an adult with an advanced solid tumor such as melanoma, head and neck, liver or kidney cancer. CDR3s include the opening cysteine and the closing phenylalanine or tryptophan. D genes are given only for firm matches. Rows give clone size only sometimes, using once, few, many, or a class for an expanded clone.

d_call: -; cdr3_length: 15; v_call: TRBV9; j_call: TRBJ1-5; clone_size: -; cdr3_aa: CASIPRRPLDQPQHF; cdr3_nt: TGTGCCAGTATCCCCAGGAGGCCGCTAGATCAGCCCCAGCATTTT
d_call: -; cdr3_length: 14; v_call: TRBV7-9; j_call: TRBJ2-7; clone_size: -; cdr3_aa: CATRPGAAGYEQYF; cdr3_nt: TGTGCCACCAGACCCGGGGCCGCGGGCTACGAGCAGTACTTC
d_call: -; cdr3_length: 14; v_call: TRBV19; j_call: TRBJ2-3; clone_size: -; cdr3_aa: CASSIKQGTDTQYF; cdr3_nt: TGTGCCAGTAGTATAAAACAGGGCACAGATACGCAGTATTTT
d_call: -; cdr3_length: 12; v_call: TRBV2; j_call: TRBJ2-5; clone_size: -; cdr3_aa: CASHSDQETQYF; cdr3_nt: TGTGCCAGCCATAGCGACCAAGAGACCCAGTACTTC
d_call: -; cdr3_length: 13; v_call: TRBV28; j_call: TRBJ1-1; clone_size: -; cdr3_aa: CALRAGPNTEAFF; cdr3_nt: TGTGCCCTTCGAGCAGGGCCGAACACTGAAGCTTTCTTT
d_call: -; cdr3_length: 16; v_call: TRBV11-2; j_call: TRBJ1-1; clone_size: -; cdr3_aa: CASSLDRVGQGSEAFF; cdr3_nt: TGTGCCAGCAGCTTAGATCGAGTAGGGCAAGGGTCTGAAGCTTTCTTT
d_call: TRBD2; cdr3_length: 13; v_call: TRBV19; j_call: TRBJ2-1; clone_size: -; cdr3_aa: CARPTSGNNEQFF; cdr3_nt: TGTGCCAGACCGACTAGCGGGAACAATGAGCAGTTCTTC
d_call: -; cdr3_length: 14; v_call: TRBV5-4; j_call: TRBJ2-5; clone_size: -; cdr3_aa: CASSLEYSEETQYF; cdr3_nt: TGTGCCAGCAGCTTAGAGTACTCCGAAGAGACCCAGTACTTC
d_call: -; cdr3_length: 14; v_call: TRBV7-2; j_call: TRBJ2-1; clone_size: -; cdr3_aa: CASSPGPGSSEQFF; cdr3_nt: TGTGCCAGCAGCCCGGGACCCGGGAGTAGTGAGCAGTTCTTC
d_call: -; cdr3_length: 15; v_call: TRBV18; j_call: TRBJ2-7; clone_size: -; cdr3_aa: CASSPPDRAADEQYF; cdr3_nt: TGTGCCAGCTCACCACCGGATCGGGCCGCGGACGAGCAGTACTTC
d_call: -; cdr3_length: 14; v_call: TRBV6-1; j_call: TRBJ2-2; clone_size: many; cdr3_aa: CASILVPNTGELFF; cdr3_nt: TGTGCCAGCATCCTCGTCCCGAACACCGGGGAGCTGTTTTTT
d_call: -; cdr3_length: 16; v_call: TRBV4-3; j_call: TRBJ2-7; clone_size: -; cdr3_aa: CASSQGVAGRTYEQYF; cdr3_nt: TGCGCCAGCAGCCAGGGAGTCGCCGGGAGAACCTACGAGCAGTACTTC
d_call: -; cdr3_length: 19; v_call: TRBV21-1; j_call: TRBJ1-4; clone_size: -; cdr3_aa: CASSKKNGWTGQFNEKLFF; cdr3_nt: TGTGCCAGCAGCAAAAAAAACGGGTGGACGGGCCAGTTTAATGAAAAACTGTTTTTT
d_call: -; cdr3_length: 13; v_call: TRBV10-1; j_call: TRBJ1-4; clone_size: once; cdr3_aa: CASRADRGEKLFF; cdr3_nt: TGCGCCAGCAGAGCGGACCGGGGTGAAAAACTGTTTTTT
d_call: -; cdr3_length: 13; v_call: TRBV2; j_call: TRBJ2-1; clone_size: -; cdr3_aa: CASSVTEYNEQFF; cdr3_nt: TGTGCCAGCAGTGTCACAGAGTACAATGAGCAGTTCTTC